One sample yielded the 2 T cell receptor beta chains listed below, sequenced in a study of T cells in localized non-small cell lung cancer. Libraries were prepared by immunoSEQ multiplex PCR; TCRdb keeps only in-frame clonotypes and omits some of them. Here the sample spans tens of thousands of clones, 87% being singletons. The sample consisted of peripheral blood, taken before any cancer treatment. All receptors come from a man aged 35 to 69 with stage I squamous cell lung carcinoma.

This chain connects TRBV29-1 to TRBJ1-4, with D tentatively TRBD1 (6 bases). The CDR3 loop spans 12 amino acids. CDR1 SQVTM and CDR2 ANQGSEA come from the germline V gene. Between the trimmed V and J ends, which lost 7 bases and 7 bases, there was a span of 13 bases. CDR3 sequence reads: CSAGQISEKLFF. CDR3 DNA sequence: TGCAGCGCCGGACAGATTAGTGAAAAACTGTTTTTT. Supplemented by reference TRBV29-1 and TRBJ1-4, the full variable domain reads SAVISQKPSRDICQRGTSLTIQCQVDSQVTMMFWYRQQPGQSLTLIATANQGSEATYESGFVIDKFPISRPNLTFSTLTVSNMSPEDSSIYLCSAGQISEKLFFGSGTQLSVL.

CDR3 sequence: CASSSRTPTYEQYF. DNA for the CDR3: TGTGCCAGCAGTTCACGGACACCTACCTACGAGCAGTACTTC. The chain is built from TRBV6-5 and TRBJ2-7; D perhaps matches TRBD1 (5 bases). V was trimmed by 4 bases and J by 2 bases, leaving 12 bases between them. Looked up from germline, CDR1 is MNHEY and CDR2 is SVGAGI. The CDR3 sequence is 14 residues long.